The 17 T cell receptor beta chains below come from one sample, sequenced in a study of cytomegalovirus exposure and HLA in healthy donors. 13 Jbeta primers and 60 Vbeta primers were used for the PCR. Using immunoSEQ multiplex PCR, the repertoire was profiled, and TCRdb retains in-frame clones only, with some absent. The table includes around 120,000 clones, about 80% detected once. Sequencing was performed on PBMCs. The receptor set was obtained from a man aged 30 to 39 in good health and CMV-seronegative.

This clone was seen a few times. The CDR3 sequence is CAWTSGTSYEQYF. The CDR3, as DNA: TGTGCCTGGACTAGCGGGACCTCCTACGAGCAGTACTTC. The chain employs TRBV30 and TRBJ2-7; the match to TRBD2 covers 9 bases. The trim removed 4 bases at V and 0 bases at J, leaving 1 base unmatched. CDR3 length: 13 amino acids. Germline lookup yields CDR1 GTSNPN and CDR2 SVGIG (reference sequence).

A word on this clone: The junction shows a germline mismatch at one end, possibly a read error. V usage is TRBV6-5 and J usage is TRBJ1-5; 7 nucleotides align to TRBD1. CDR3 length: 15 residues. The germline CDR1 and CDR2 sequences are MNHEY and SVGAGI. CDR3 in DNA: TGTGCCAGCAGATATGGGACAGATAGCAATCAGCCCCAGAATTTT. Translation: CASRYGTDSNQPQNF.

This clone appeared a single time. The gene calls are TRBV10-1 and TRBJ2-1, with TRBD2 matching 12 bases. This CDR3 comprises 16 residues. Trimming removed 4 bases from V and 7 bases from J; junction bases left unmatched: 8. The V gene's germline CDR1 is WNHNN and CDR2 SYGVQD (reference sequence). CDR3 loop: CASSAAITSGRNEQFF. The CDR3 bases are TGCGCCAGCAGTGCTGCTATAACTAGCGGGAGGAATGAGCAGTTCTTC.

This chain links TRBV10-3 with TRBJ1-3, with TRBD1 matching over 8 bases. Germline CDR1 is ENHRY and CDR2 is SYGVKD. Trimming removed 6 bases from V and 4 bases from J; junction bases left unmatched: 8. The CDR3 runs 15 residues. CDR3 region: CAIRAGGATGNTIYF. In DNA form, the CDR3 reads TGTGCCATCAGAGCAGGGGGCGCGACGGGAAACACCATATATTTT.

The chain couples TRBV30 to TRBJ1-3; TRBD1 might be the D (5 bases). Trimming cost V 2 bases and J 5 bases, with 7 bases left between them. This CDR3 spans 12 amino acids. Per germline, CDR1 GTSNPN and CDR2 SVGIG (reference sequence). CDR3 in DNA: TGTGCCTGGAGTAGGACAAGAAACACCATATATTTT. It specifies CAWSRTRNTIYF. Based on the CDR3 plus reference TRBV30 and TRBJ1-3, the full variable domain is SQTIHQWPATLVQPVGSPLSLECTVEGTSNPNLYWYRQAAGRGLQLLFYSVGIGQISSEVPQNLSASRPQDRQFILSSKKLLLSDSGFYLCAWSRTRNTIYFGEGSWLTVV.

V usage is TRBV30 and J usage is TRBJ2-2; TRBD2 aligns across 15 bases. The CDR3 loop spans 15 amino acids. From germline, CDR1 is GTSNPN and CDR2 SVGIG (reference sequence). The CDR3 is CARTSGRARAGELFF. Here the CDR3 DNA reads TGTGCTCGGACTAGCGGGAGGGCTCGGGCCGGGGAGCTGTTTTTT.

V and J are TRBV7-2 and TRBJ1-1, with D unresolved. CDR1 and CDR2 from the germline V gene are SGHTA and FQGNSA. This CDR3 spans 14 amino acids. V lost 1 base, J lost 2 bases, and 8 bases lay in between. The CDR3 here is CASSLGPSNTEAFF. CDR3 nucleotides: TGTGCCAGCAGCTTAGGTCCGTCCAACACTGAAGCTTTCTTT.

This clone was seen more than once but under ten times. This chain joins TRBV13 and TRBJ1-1; D may be TRBD1 (6 bases). CDR1 PRHDT and CDR2 FYEKMQ come from the germline V gene (reference sequence). CDR3 length: 12 residues. V lost 5 bases, J lost 10 bases, and 14 bases lay in between. CDR3 sequence (DNA): TGTGCCAGCAGCGCCGCAGGGGTTGGAGCTTTCTTT. It codes for CASSAAGVGAFF.

The chain has TRBV5-1 and TRBJ1-2; the match to TRBD1 covers 7 bases. V lost 0 bases to trimming and J lost 8 bases; unmatched junction nucleotides: 7. The germline V gene has CDR1 SGHRS and CDR2 YFSETQ. There are 14 residues in the CDR3. This CDR3 is CASSLEGGTGGYTF. The DNA for the CDR3 is TGCGCCAGCAGCTTGGAAGGGGGCACAGGGGGCTACACCTTC.

The chain carries TRBV5-4 and TRBJ1-1; 10 bases are shared with TRBD1. The V and J ends lost 3 bases and 4 bases, in that order; junction bases with no gene match: 6. The CDR3 runs 15 residues. Germline-derived CDR1 and CDR2 are SGHNT and YYREEE (reference sequence). The CDR3 sequence is CASSWGQGLGTEAFF. CDR3 nucleotide sequence: TGTGCCAGCAGCTGGGGACAGGGGCTGGGCACTGAAGCTTTCTTT.

CDR3 residues: CASSGQGDTDTQYF. The CDR3 region has the DNA TGTGCCAGTAGCGGACAGGGGGATACAGATACGCAGTATTTT. This chain uses TRBV19 with TRBJ2-3; 10 positions match TRBD1. Trimming cost V 6 bases and J 3 bases; bases outside gene matches: 3. CDR3 length equals 14 residues. Germline values: CDR1 LNHDA, CDR2 SQIVND (reference sequence).

The V and J genes are TRBV10-1 and TRBJ2-1; 9 bases match TRBD2. The CDR3 extends over 14 amino acids. Germline CDR1 is WNHNN and CDR2 is SYGVQD (reference sequence). After removal of 8 bases from V and 5 bases from J, the junction contained 7 bases not matched to a gene. CDR3 nucleotide sequence: TGCGCCAGCTCACCTAGCGGGGCCGACAATGAGCAGTTCTTC. Translating gives CASSPSGADNEQFF.

This clone was seen more than once but under ten times. This sequence joins TRBV5-6 and TRBJ1-1; 10 bases align to TRBD1. CDR3 length: 14 amino acids. Germline V lookup: CDR1 SGHDT, CDR2 YYEEEE. With V trimmed by 4 bases and J by 5 bases, 5 bases remained unmatched. CDR3 DNA: TGTGCCAGCAGCCGGGACAGGGGATGGACTGAAGCTTTCTTT. The encoded protein is CASSRDRGWTEAFF.

The rearrangement links TRBV5-4 to TRBJ2-1; 8 bases map to TRBD2. Germline V CDR1 and CDR2: SGHNT, YYREEE (reference sequence). V was pared by 5 bases and J by 7 bases, with 20 bases of the junction left unmatched. The CDR3 covers 18 residues. The CDR3 DNA reads as TGTGCCAGCAGTCCGACCCCGGGACGCCGGGAGGGCCTAAATGAGCAGTTCTTC. The encoded protein is CASSPTPGRREGLNEQFF.

This sequence joins TRBV7-9 and TRBJ2-3; tentatively, D is TRBD2 (6 bases). The CDR3 has 17 residues. Deletions cut 4 bases from V and 3 bases from J, with 20 bases between. CDR1 and CDR2 (germline): SEHNR, FQNEAQ (reference sequence). In DNA, the CDR3 is TGTGCCAGCAGCTCGCTGGGTCTGGTAGGGAGGACAGATACGCAGTATTTT. It is translated as CASSSLGLVGRTDTQYF.

This clone was recorded a few times. The chain combines TRBV7-2 with TRBJ1-1; D ambiguous. Germline CDR1 reads SGHTA; CDR2 reads FQGNSA. The V end was cut by 5 bases, the J end by 4 bases, with 17 bases between. This CDR3 contains 15 residues. The CDR3 DNA reads as TGTGCCAGCAGCCATGGTTCGGGCGGGGTCACTGAAGCTTTCTTT. As protein: CASSHGSGGVTEAFF.

CDR3 sequence (DNA): TGTGCCTGGAGTTCCCCCCAGGAAAAACTGTTTTTT. Translating gives CAWSSPQEKLFF. The genes are TRBV30 and TRBJ1-4; no reliable D call. Germline V gene data show CDR1 as GTSNPN and CDR2 as SVGIG (reference sequence). Trimming removed 2 bases at V and 8 bases at J, with 9 bases between. This CDR3 has 12 residues.